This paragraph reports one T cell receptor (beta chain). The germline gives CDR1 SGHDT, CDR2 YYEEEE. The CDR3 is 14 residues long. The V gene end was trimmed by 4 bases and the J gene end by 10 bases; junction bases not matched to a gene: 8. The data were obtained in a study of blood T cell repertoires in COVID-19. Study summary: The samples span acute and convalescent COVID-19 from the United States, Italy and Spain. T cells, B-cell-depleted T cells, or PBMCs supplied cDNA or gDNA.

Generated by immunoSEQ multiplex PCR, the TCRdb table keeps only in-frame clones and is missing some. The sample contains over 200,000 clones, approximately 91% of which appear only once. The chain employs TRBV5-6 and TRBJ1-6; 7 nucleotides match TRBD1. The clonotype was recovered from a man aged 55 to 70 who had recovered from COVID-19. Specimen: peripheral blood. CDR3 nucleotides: TGTGCCAGCAGCCCGAGACAGGGACGGTCACCCCTCCACTTT. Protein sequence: CASSPRQGRSPLHF.